The 23 T cell receptor beta chains listed next were all sequenced from one sample in a study of OX40 agonist ivuxolimab in advanced cancers. The repertoire was sequenced with immunoSEQ multiplex PCR; TCRdb's copy has only in-frame clones and lacks some. This repertoire shows 57,000 or so clones, about 88% found once; its top ten account for about 18%. The material sequenced was CD4+ or CD8+ T cells sorted from blood, taken in a trial of the OX40 agonist ivuxolimab. These TCRs come from an adult with an advanced solid tumor such as melanoma, head and neck, liver or kidney cancer.

This clone was seen only once. V gene TRBV11-3 combines with J gene TRBJ2-1; TRBD2 might be the D (5 bases). The CDR3 is made up of 15 amino acids. The germline gives CDR1 SGHNT, CDR2 YENEEA. The germline V and J ends were trimmed by 5 bases and 7 bases, with 18 bases remaining between them. The CDR3 is CASSHVASPGNEQFF. The CDR3 coding sequence is TGTGCCAGCAGCCACGTGGCTAGCCCTGGTAATGAGCAGTTCTTC. The full variable domain, completed using reference TRBV11-3 and TRBJ2-1, is EAGVVQSPRYKIIEKKQPVAFWCNPISGHNTLYWYLQNLGQGPELLIRYENEEAVDDSQLPKDRFSAERLKGVDSTLKIQPAELGDSAVYLCASSHVASPGNEQFFGPGTRLTVL.

Only one count was recorded for this clone. The V call is TRBV5-1, the J call TRBJ2-2, with 15 bases aligning to TRBD2. The CDR3 covers 17 residues. Germline V gives CDR1 SGHRS, CDR2 YFSETQ. V lost 4 bases and J lost 1; bases outside the gene matches: 2. The CDR3 DNA sequence: TGCGCCAGCAGCCCGGGACTAGCGGGAGGGAACACCGGGGAGCTGTTTTTT. This encodes CASSPGLAGGNTGELFF.

This chain links TRBV7-9 with TRBJ2-5; tentatively, D is TRBD2 (5 bases). Trimming stripped 1 base from V and 3 bases from J, with 6 bases between. This CDR3 has 13 amino acids. The V gene's germline CDR1 is SEHNR and CDR2 FQNEAQ (reference sequence). DNA for the CDR3: TGTGCCAGCAGCTTAGTCGGGAAAGAGACCCAGTACTTC. Translated, it gives CASSLVGKETQYF. Complete variable domain (other parts from reference TRBV7-9 and TRBJ2-5): DTGVSQNPRHKITKRGQNVTFRCDPISEHNRLYWYRQTLGQGPEFLTYFQNEAQLEKSRLLSDRFSAERPKGSFSTLEIQRTEQGDSAMYLCASSLVGKETQYFGPGTRLLVL.

CDR3 sequence reads: CASNSRDRGHDGYTF. The CDR3 DNA is TGTGCCAGCAATTCCCGGGACAGGGGGCATGATGGCTACACCTTC. The rearrangement joins TRBV27 to TRBJ1-2, with 12 bases lining up with TRBD1. The CDR3 runs to 15 residues. Germline V gene sequence: CDR1 MNHEY, CDR2 SMNVEV (reference sequence). Unmatched junction bases numbered 9, after V lost 7 bases and J lost 6 bases.

The rearrangement joins TRBV6-5 to TRBJ2-1; tentative D call: TRBD2 (6 bases). The CDR3 extends over 14 amino acids. Between the trimmed V and J ends, which lost 2 bases and 8 bases, there was a span of 13 bases. The germline V gene encodes CDR1 MNHEY and CDR2 SVGAGI. The CDR3 DNA reads TGTGCCAGCAGTTACACGAATCAGCGGGATGAGCAGTTCTTC. It is translated as CASSYTNQRDEQFF.

The chain couples TRBV27 to TRBJ2-7; 7 nucleotides match TRBD2. Germline V gene data show CDR1 as MNHEY and CDR2 as SMNVEV (reference sequence). V lost 6 bases and J lost 5; bases outside the gene matches: 13. The CDR3 has 15 amino acids. The CDR3 loop is CASRHGVAGADEQYF. CDR3 nucleotides: TGTGCCAGCAGACACGGGGTTGCGGGAGCGGACGAGCAGTACTTC.

This clone has a single count. V is TRBV7-8 and J is TRBJ1-3; D remains unclear. Germline values: CDR1 SGHVS, CDR2 FQNEAQ. The CDR3 loop spans 15 amino acids. Deletions cut 1 base from V and 4 bases from J, with 11 bases between. The DNA of the CDR3 is TGTGCCAGCAGCTTAGGTCCAAGCAGAGGAAACACCATATATTTT. Protein sequence: CASSLGPSRGNTIYF.

V usage is TRBV11-2 and J usage is TRBJ1-1; D is ambiguous. The V gene's germline CDR1 is SGHAT and CDR2 FQNNGV. V was trimmed by 5 bases and J by 6 bases, leaving 10 bases between them. The CDR3 runs to 12 residues. CDR3 amino acids: CASSMGISEAFF. In DNA form, the CDR3 reads TGTGCCAGCAGCATGGGTATTTCTGAAGCTTTCTTT.

V gene TRBV5-1 combines with J gene TRBJ2-7, with 8 bases aligning to TRBD1. Trimming took 0 bases from V and 3 from J; bases not matched to a gene: 2. Germline V CDR1 and CDR2: SGHRS, YFSETQ. This CDR3 has 14 residues. CDR3 sequence (DNA): TGCGCCAGCAGCTTGGGACAGGGGCTCTACGAGCAGTACTTC. It encodes CASSLGQGLYEQYF.

The rearrangement links TRBV27 to TRBJ2-7; 8 nucleotides align to TRBD2. The CDR3 extends over 15 amino acids. V lost 3 bases, J lost 0 bases, and 4 bases stayed unmatched. Germline V gene data show CDR1 as MNHEY and CDR2 as SMNVEV (reference sequence). CDR3 DNA: TGTGCCAGCAGTTTGGACAGCGGGAGCTCCTACGAGCAGTACTTC. Its protein is CASSLDSGSSYEQYF.

This chain joins TRBV12-5 and TRBJ2-7, with TRBD2 identical over 11 bases. Germline V gives CDR1 LGHNT, CDR2 FRNRAP. The CDR3 totals 18 residues. The junction had 11 bases not matched to a gene; V was cut back by 2 bases and J by 2 bases. CDR3 amino acids: CASGLLQIIAGGPYEQYF. The CDR3 DNA reads as TGTGCTAGTGGTTTGCTCCAGATCATAGCGGGAGGGCCCTACGAGCAGTACTTC.

V and J are TRBV7-9 and TRBJ2-1; weak D call: TRBD2 (6 bases). V lost 1 base, J lost 5 bases, and 9 bases lay in between. This CDR3 comprises 14 residues. The germline CDR1 and CDR2 sequences are SEHNR and FQNEAQ (reference sequence). The CDR3 DNA reads as TGTGCCAGCAGCTTAGGTGGGGAGGACAATGAGCAGTTCTTC. The encoded protein is CASSLGGEDNEQFF.

The CDR3 DNA reads as TGTGCCAGCAGTCATGGGGTGGGTGGCTACACCTTC. It specifies CASSHGVGGYTF. The chain uses TRBV27 and TRBJ1-2; D not certain. Germline CDR1 MNHEY, CDR2 SMNVEV (reference sequence). This CDR3 is 12 amino acids long. Trimming shortened V by 5 bases and J by 7 bases, and 11 bases separated the two germline ends.

The J gene is TRBJ1-2, the V gene TRBV27, with TRBD1 as a possible D gene (5 bases). The CDR3 is made up of 11 amino acids. Deletions cut 8 bases from V and 2 bases from J, with 6 bases between. CDR1 MNHEY and CDR2 SMNVEV come from the germline V gene (reference sequence). The CDR3 DNA sequence: TGTGCCAGCGGGGGGAACTATGGCTACACCTTC. Amino acid sequence: CASGGNYGYTF.

The chain uses TRBV7-8 and TRBJ2-3; D is perhaps TRBD2 (7 bases). Trimming shortened V by 2 bases and J by 0 bases, and 12 bases separated the two germline ends. Germline V lookup: CDR1 SGHVS, CDR2 FQNEAQ. The CDR3 is 16 residues long. The CDR3 region has the DNA TGTGCCAGCAGCTTACTGCGGGGGCCTAGCACAGATACGCAGTATTTT. Protein sequence: CASSLLRGPSTDTQYF.

The gene calls are TRBV7-9 and TRBJ2-1; no clear D gene. Trimming took 3 bases from V and 14 from J, leaving 11 bases between them. The CDR3 has 11 residues. Germline V gene sequence: CDR1 SEHNR, CDR2 FQNEAQ (reference sequence). The DNA of the CDR3 is TGTGCCAGCAGCTTCGGACCCGGTGAGTTCTTC. This codes for CASSFGPGEFF.

V and J are TRBV25-1 and TRBJ2-7, with TRBD1 matching over 9 bases. Per the germline V gene, CDR1 is MGHDK and CDR2 is SYGVNS. V trimming: 1 base; J trimming: 1 base; junction bases outside the gene matches: 5. The CDR3 sequence is 16 residues long. In nucleotides, the CDR3 is TGTGCCAGCAGTGAATTAAAGACAGGGGGTTCCTACGAGCAGTACTTC. Translated: CASSELKTGGSYEQYF.

The table lists this clone with a count of one. V gene TRBV4-1 combines with J gene TRBJ2-1; D gene uncertain. V was trimmed by 0 bases and J by 10 bases, leaving 7 bases between them. The CDR3 is 12 amino acids. The germline V gene has CDR1 MGHRA and CDR2 YSYEKL. Here the CDR3 DNA reads TGCGCCAGCAGCCAAGATTTGGGCGAGCAGTTCTTC. This gives the protein CASSQDLGEQFF.

The chain combines TRBV4-3 with TRBJ2-1; D not resolved. This CDR3 spans 14 amino acids. Germline V gene lookup returns CDR1 LGHNA and CDR2 YSLEER. With 0 bases removed from V and 4 bases from J, the gap between germline ends came to 7 bases. The CDR3 DNA reads TGCGCCAGCAGCCAAGACACAGCTTACAATGAGCAGTTCTTC. Translation gives CASSQDTAYNEQFF.

This rearrangement joins TRBV5-1 to TRBJ2-7; the D is unclear. In germline, CDR1 is SGHRS, CDR2 YFSETQ. Trimming removed 1 base from V and 4 bases from J, with 12 bases in between. CDR3 length: 14 amino acids. CDR3 nucleotides: TGCGCCAGCAGCTTGAGTGGGTTCTCTTACGAGCAGTACTTC. It specifies CASSLSGFSYEQYF.

The rearrangement joins TRBV5-4 to TRBJ2-3; D is unclear. The CDR3 is 17 amino acids. Germline CDR1 is SGHNT and CDR2 is YYREEE (reference sequence). Trimming removed 0 bases from V and 2 bases from J, with 16 bases in between. The CDR3: CASSLGTSVPSTDTQYF. DNA for the CDR3: TGTGCCAGCAGCTTGGGGACGAGCGTACCCTCCACAGATACGCAGTATTTT. Together with reference TRBV5-4 and TRBJ2-3, the CDR3 gives the full variable domain: ETGVTQSPTHLIKTRGQQVTLRCSSQSGHNTVSWYQQALGQGPQFIFQYYREEENGRGNFPPRFSGLQFPNYSSELNVNALELDDSALYLCASSLGTSVPSTDTQYFGPGTRLTVL.

The genes are TRBV29-1 and TRBJ2-5, with D perhaps matching TRBD1 (5 bases). CDR1 SQVTM and CDR2 ANQGSEA come from the germline V gene. The CDR3 covers 10 residues. CDR3 nucleotides: TGCAGTGCAGGGTCAAAGACCCAGTACTTC. It yields the protein CSAGSKTQYF.

This clone came up once. J is TRBJ2-7 and V is TRBV28, with D uncertain. The germline V gene has CDR1 MDHEN and CDR2 SYDVKM. There are 11 residues in the CDR3. The V gene lost 11 bases and the J gene lost 2 bases, with 10 bases spanning the gap. The CDR3 nucleotides are TGTGCCGTGGTGACCACCTACGAGCAGTACTTC. It yields the protein CAVVTTYEQYF.